These T cell receptor beta chains were read from a single sample in a study of blood T cell repertoires in COVID-19. Clones were sequenced by immunoSEQ multiplex PCR, and TCRdb holds only the in-frame ones, with some missing. Of 240,000 or so clones listed, 70% to 90% are singletons. Sequencing input: PBMCs or T cells enriched from blood (not recorded which). The receptors were gathered from a man in his fifties or sixties who had been exposed to COVID-19. Each CDR3 is given with its conserved first and last residue. A D gene is named only where the DNA matches it firmly. Size tells how often a clone was seen (once, few, many) or the class of an expanded clone, and some rows leave it out.

J,D,size,V,DNA,CDR3
TRBJ1-2,NA,NA,TRBV28,TGTGCCAGCAGTTTCCTTTCGCGGGGCGCGCATGGCTACACCTTC,CASSFLSRGAHGYTF
TRBJ1-1,TRBD1,few,TRBV5-1,TGCGCCAGCAGCTTGGTTTTAGGACAGGGCTTGAACACTGAAGCTTTCTTT,CASSLVLGQGLNTEAFF
TRBJ1-1,TRBD1,NA,TRBV5-1,TGCGCCAGCAGTCTGACAGGGTACACTGAAGCTTTCTTT,CASSLTGYTEAFF
TRBJ2-5,NA,NA,TRBV7-9,TGTGCCAGCAGACGAGAAATGGGGGCTCAAGAGACCCAGTACTTC,CASRREMGAQETQYF
TRBJ1-3,NA,NA,TRBV5-1,TGCGCCAGCAGCTTGGACAGGGTACACACCATATATTTT,CASSLDRVHTIYF
TRBJ1-5,NA,NA,TRBV7-2,TGTGCCAGCAGTCAATGGGGGGGAGGTCAGCCCCAGCATTTT,CASSQWGGGQPQHF
TRBJ2-1,NA,NA,TRBV2,TGTGCCAGCAGTGGGACTCTTTACAATGAGCAGTTCTTC,CASSGTLYNEQFF
TRBJ1-4,TRBD1,NA,TRBV3-1/TRBV3-2,TGTGCCAGCAGCCTCCCCGGGACAGGGGAGGCGGAAAAACTGTTTTTT,CASSLPGTGEAEKLFF
TRBJ1-3,TRBD1,NA,TRBV9,TGTGCCAGCAGCGATATTCGGGACAGGGAAACTTACCTTTACTCTGGAAACACCATATATTTT,CASSDIRDRETYLYSGNTIYF
TRBJ2-1,TRBD2,NA,TRBV7-7,TGTGCTAGCAGCCCAGAGGGGGGTAGGGGACTAGTGCCCTACAATGAGCAGTTCTTC,CASSPEGGRGLVPYNEQFF
TRBJ1-5,NA,NA,TRBV5-1,TGCGCCAGCAGCTTGGCGGGAAATAGCAATCAGCCCCAGCATTTT,CASSLAGNSNQPQHF
TRBJ1-6,TRBD1,NA,TRBV28,TGTGCCAGCAGTTCCGAAGACAGGGATTCACCCCTCCACTTT,CASSSEDRDSPLHF
TRBJ2-4,TRBD1,NA,TRBV11-3,TGTGCCAGCAGCTTGGCGTCCGGGACAGGGGGAACCAAAAACATTCAGTACTTC,CASSLASGTGGTKNIQYF
TRBJ1-2,NA,NA,TRBV5-4,TGTGCCAGCAGCCCCTTCTCCCCAAGCGGGTTTAACTATGGCTACACCTTC,CASSPFSPSGFNYGYTF
TRBJ2-7,TRBD1,few,TRBV2,TGTGCCAGCAGCCAGTACACTGTGGACAGGGTCTACGAGCAGTACTTC,CASSQYTVDRVYEQYF
TRBJ1-6,NA,NA,TRBV7-6,TGTGCCAGCAGACTAGGCGGGGATCGCTCTTCACCCCTCCACTTT,CASRLGGDRSSPLHF
TRBJ2-3,NA,NA,TRBV7-8,TGTGCCAGCAGCTTAGTCCCGGGGTCCGGGAAAGATACGCAGTATTTT,CASSLVPGSGKDTQYF
TRBJ1-5,NA,NA,TRBV2,TGTGCCAGCAGTGAACAGAGCGGGGGTAATCAGCCCCAGCATTTT,CASSEQSGGNQPQHF
TRBJ2-7,TRBD1,NA,TRBV18,TGTGCCAGCTCACCCGCAGGGGGCCGGTACGAGCAGTACTTC,CASSPAGGRYEQYF
TRBJ2-1,TRBD2,NA,TRBV20-1,TGCAGTGCTAGTGGGGGACTAGCGGGACCCAATGAGCAGTTCTTC,CSASGGLAGPNEQFF